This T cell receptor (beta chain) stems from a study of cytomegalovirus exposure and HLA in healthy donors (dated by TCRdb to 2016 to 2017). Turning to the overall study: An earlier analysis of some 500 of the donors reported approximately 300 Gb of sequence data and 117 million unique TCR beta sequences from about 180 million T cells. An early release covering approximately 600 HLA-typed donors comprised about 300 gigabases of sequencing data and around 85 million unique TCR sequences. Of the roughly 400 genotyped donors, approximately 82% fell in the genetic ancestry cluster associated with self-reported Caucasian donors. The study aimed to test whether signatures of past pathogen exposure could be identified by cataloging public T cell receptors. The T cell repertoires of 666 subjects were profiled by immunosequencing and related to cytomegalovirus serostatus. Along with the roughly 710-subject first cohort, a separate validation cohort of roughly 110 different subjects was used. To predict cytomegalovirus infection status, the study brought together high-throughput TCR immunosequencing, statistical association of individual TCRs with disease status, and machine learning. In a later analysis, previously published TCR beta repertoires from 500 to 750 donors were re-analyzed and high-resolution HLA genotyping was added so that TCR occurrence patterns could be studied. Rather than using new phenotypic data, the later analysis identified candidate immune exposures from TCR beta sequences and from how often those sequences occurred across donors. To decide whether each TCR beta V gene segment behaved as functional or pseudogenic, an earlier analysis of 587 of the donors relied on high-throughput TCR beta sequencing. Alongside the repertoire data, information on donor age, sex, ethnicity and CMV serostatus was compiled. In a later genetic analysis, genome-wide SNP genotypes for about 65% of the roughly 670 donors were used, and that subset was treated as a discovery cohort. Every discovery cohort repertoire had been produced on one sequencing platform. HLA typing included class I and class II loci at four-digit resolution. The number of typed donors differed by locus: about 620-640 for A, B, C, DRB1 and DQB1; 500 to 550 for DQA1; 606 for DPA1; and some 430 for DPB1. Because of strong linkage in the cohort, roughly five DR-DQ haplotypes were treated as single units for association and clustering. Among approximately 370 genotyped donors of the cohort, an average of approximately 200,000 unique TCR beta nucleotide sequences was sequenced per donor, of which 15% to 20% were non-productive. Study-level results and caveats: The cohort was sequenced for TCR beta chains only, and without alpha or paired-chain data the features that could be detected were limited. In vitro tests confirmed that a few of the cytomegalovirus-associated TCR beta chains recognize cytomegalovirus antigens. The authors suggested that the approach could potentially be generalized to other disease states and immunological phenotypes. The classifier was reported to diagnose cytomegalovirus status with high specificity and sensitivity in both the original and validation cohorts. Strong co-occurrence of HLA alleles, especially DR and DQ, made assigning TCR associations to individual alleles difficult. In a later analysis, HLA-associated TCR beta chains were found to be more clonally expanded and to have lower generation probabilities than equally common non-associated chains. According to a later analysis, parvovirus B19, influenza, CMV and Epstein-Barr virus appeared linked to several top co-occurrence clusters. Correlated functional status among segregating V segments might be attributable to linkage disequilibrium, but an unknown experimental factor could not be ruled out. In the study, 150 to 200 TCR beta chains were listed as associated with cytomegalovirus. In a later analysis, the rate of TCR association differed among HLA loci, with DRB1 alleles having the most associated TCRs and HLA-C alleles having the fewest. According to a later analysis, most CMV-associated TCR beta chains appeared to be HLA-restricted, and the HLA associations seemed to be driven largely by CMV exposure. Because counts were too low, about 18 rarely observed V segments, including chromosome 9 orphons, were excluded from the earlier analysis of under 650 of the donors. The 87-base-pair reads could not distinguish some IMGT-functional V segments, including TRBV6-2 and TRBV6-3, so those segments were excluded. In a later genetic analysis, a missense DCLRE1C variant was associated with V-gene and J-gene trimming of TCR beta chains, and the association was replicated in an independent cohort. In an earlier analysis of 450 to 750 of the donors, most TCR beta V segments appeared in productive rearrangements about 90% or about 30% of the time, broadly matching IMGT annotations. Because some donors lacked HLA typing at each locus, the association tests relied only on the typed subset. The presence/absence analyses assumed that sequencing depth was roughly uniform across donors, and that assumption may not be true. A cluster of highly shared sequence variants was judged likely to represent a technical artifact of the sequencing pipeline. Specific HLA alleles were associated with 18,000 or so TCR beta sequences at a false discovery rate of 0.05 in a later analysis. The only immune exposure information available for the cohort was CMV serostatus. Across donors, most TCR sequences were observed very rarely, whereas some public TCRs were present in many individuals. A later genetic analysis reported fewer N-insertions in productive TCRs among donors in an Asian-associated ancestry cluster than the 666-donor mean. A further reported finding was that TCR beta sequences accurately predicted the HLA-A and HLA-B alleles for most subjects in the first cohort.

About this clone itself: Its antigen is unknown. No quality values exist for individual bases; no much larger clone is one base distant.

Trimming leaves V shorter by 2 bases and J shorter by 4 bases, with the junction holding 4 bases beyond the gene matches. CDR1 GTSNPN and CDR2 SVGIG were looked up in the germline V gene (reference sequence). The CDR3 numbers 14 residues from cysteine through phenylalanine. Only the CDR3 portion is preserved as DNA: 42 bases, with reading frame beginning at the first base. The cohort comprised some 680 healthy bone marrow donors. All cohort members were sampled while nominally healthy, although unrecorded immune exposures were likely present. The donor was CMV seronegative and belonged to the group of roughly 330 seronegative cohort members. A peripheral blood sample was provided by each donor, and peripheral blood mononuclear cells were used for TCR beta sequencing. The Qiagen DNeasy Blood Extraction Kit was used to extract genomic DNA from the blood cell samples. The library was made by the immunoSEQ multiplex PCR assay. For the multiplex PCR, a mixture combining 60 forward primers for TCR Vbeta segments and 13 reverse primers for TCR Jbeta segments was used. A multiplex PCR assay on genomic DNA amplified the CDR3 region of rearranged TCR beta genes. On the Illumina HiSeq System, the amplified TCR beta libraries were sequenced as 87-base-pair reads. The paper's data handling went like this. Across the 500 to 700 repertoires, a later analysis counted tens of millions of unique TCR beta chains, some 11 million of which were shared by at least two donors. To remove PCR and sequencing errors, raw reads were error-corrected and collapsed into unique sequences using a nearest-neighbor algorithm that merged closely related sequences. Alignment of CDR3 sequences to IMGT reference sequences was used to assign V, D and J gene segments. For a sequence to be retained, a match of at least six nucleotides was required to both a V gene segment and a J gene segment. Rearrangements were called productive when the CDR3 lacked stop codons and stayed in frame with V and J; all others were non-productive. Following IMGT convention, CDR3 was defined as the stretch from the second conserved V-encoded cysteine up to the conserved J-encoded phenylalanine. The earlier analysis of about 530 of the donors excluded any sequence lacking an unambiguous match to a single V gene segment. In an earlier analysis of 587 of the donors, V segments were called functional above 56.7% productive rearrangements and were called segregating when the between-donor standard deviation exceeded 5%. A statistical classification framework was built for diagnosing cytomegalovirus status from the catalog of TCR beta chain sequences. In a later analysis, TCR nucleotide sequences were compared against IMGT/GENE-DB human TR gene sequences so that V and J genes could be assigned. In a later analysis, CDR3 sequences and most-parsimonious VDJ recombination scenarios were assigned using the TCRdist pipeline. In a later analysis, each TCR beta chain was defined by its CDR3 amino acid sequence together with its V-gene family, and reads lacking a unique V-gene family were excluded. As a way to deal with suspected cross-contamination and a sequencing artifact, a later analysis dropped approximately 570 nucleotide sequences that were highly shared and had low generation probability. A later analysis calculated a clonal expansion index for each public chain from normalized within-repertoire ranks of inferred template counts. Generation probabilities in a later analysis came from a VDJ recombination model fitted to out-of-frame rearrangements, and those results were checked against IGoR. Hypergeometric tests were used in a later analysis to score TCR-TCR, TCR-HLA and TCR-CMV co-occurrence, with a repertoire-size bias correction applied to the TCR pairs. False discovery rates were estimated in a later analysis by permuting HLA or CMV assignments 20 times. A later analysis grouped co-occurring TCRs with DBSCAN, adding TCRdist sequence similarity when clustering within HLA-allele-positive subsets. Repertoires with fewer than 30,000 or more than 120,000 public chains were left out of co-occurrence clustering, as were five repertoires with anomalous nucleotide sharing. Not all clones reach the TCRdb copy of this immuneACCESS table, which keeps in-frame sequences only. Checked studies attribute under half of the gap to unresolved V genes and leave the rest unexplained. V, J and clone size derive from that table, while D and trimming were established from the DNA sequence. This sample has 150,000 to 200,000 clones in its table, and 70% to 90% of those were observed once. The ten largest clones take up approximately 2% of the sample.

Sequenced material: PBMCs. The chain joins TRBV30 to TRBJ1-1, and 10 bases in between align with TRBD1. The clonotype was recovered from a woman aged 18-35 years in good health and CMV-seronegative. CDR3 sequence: CAWSSGQGFTEAFF. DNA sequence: TGTGCCTGGAGTTCGGGACAGGGGTTCACTGAAGCTTTCTTT.